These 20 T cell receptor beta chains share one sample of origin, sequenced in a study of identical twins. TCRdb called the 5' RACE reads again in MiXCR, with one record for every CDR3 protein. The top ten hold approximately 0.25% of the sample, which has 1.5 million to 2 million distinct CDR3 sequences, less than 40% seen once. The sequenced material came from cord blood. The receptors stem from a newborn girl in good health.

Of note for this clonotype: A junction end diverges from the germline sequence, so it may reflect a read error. CDR3 amino acids: CVSSHRGPNYGYTF. The CDR3 bases are TGTGTCAGCAGTCACAGGGGGCCTAACTATGGCTACACCTTC. The rearrangement links TRBV6-6 to TRBJ1-2, with 9 nucleotides matching TRBD1. The germline V gene has CDR1 MNHNY and CDR2 SVGAGI (reference sequence). The CDR3 contains 14 residues.

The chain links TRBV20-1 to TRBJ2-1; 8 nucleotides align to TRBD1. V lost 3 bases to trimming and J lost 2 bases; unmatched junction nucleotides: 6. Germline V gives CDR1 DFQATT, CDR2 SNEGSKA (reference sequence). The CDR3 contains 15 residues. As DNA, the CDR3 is TGCAGTGCTAGGTCTCCGGGACAGGCCTACAATGAGCAGTTCTTC. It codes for CSARSPGQAYNEQFF.

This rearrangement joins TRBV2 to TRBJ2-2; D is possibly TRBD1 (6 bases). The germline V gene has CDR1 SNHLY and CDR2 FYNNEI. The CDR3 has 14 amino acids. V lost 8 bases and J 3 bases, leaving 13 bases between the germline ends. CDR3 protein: CASEAGVHTGELFF. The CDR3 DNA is TGTGCCAGCGAGGCAGGGGTTCACACCGGGGAGCTGTTTTTT.

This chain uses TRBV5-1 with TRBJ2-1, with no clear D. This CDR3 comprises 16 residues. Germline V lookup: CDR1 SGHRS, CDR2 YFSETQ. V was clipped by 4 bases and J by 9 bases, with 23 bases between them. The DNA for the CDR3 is TGCGCCAGCAGCCCTCGCCTAAACTATCTGCCCGGTGAGCAGTTCTTC. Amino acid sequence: CASSPRLNYLPGEQFF.

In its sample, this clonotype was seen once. The CDR3 region has the DNA TGTGCCATCAGGGCTAGCGGGAGTGGGAATGAGCAGTACTTC. This codes for CAIRASGSGNEQYF. V is TRBV10-3 and J is TRBJ2-7; 10 bases are a match to TRBD2. CDR1 ENHRY and CDR2 SYGVKD come from the germline V gene. The J segment lost 7 bases and the V segment lost 6 bases, leaving 9 bases of the junction unmatched. This CDR3 has 14 amino acids.

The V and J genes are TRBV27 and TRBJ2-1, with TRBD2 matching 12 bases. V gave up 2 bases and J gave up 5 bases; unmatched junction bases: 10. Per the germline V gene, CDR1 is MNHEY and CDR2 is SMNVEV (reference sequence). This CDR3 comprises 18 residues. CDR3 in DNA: TGTGCCAGCAGTTTAAGGCTAGCGGGGGGGCATGTAAACAATGAGCAGTTCTTC. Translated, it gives CASSLRLAGGHVNNEQFF.

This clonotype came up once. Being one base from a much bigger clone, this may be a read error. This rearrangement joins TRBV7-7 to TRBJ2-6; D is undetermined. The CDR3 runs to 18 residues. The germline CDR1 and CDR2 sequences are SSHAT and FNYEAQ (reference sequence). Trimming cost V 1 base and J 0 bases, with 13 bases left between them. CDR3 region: CASSLVRSAPSGANVLTF. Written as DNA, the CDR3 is TGTGCCAGCAGCTTAGTTCGTTCGGCGCCCTCTGGGGCCAACGTCCTGACTTTC.

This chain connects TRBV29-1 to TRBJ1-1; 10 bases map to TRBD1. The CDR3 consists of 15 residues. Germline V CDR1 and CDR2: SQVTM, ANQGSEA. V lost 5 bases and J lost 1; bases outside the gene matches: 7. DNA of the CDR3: TGCAGCGTTTCCGACAGGGGGCAGGCGAACACTGAAGCTTTCTTT. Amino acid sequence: CSVSDRGQANTEAFF.

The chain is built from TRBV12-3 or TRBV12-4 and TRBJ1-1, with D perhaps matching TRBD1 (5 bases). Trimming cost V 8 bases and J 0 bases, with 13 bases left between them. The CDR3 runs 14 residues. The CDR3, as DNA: TGTGCCAGCGGATCGAGGGGACTGAACACTGAAGCTTTCTTT. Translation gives CASGSRGLNTEAFF.

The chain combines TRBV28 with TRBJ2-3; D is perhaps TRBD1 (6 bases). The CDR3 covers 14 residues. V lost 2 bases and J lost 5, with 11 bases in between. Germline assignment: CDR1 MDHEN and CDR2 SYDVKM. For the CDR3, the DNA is TGTGCCAGCAGTTTAGATATAGGGGGAGATACGCAGTATTTT. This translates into CASSLDIGGDTQYF.

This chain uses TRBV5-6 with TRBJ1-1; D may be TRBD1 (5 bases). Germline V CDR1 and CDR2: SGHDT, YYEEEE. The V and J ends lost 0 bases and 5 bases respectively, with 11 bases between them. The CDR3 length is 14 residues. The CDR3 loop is CASSLGGFFTEAFF. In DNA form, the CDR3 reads TGTGCCAGCAGCTTGGGGGGGTTTTTTACTGAAGCTTTCTTT.

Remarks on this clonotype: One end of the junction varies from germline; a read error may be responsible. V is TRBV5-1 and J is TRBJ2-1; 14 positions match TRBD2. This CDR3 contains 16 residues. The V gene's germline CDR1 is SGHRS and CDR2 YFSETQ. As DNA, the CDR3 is TGCGCCGGCAGCCTAAGACTAGCGGGGGGGGACAATGAGCAGTTCTTC. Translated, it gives CAGSLRLAGGDNEQFF.

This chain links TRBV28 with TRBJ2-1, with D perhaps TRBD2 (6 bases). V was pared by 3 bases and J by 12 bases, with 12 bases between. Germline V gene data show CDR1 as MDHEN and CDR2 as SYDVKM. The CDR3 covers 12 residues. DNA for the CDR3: TGTGCCAGCAGTTTTTCCGGGCGGGGGCAGTTCTTC. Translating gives CASSFSGRGQFF.

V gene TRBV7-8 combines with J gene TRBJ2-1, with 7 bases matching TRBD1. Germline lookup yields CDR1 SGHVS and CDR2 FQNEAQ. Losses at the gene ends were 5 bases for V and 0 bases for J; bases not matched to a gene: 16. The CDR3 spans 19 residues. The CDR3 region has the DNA TGTGCCAGCAGCCTATGGACAGGTTGGGCTCCGAGCTCCTACAATGAGCAGTTCTTC. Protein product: CASSLWTGWAPSSYNEQFF.

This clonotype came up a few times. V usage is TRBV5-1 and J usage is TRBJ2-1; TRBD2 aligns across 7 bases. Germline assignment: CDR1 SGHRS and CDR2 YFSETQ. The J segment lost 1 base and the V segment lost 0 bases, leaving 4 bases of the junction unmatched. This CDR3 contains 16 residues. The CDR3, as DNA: TGCGCCAGCAGCTTGGCCGGACTAGTATCCTACAATGAGCAGTTCTTC. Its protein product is CASSLAGLVSYNEQFF.

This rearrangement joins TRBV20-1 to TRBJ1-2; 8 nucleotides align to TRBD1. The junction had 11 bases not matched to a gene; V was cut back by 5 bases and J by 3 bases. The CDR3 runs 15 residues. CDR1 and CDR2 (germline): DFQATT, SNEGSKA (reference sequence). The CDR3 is CSAQHRTGKDYGYTF. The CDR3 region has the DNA TGCAGTGCTCAACATCGGACAGGGAAAGACTATGGCTACACCTTC.

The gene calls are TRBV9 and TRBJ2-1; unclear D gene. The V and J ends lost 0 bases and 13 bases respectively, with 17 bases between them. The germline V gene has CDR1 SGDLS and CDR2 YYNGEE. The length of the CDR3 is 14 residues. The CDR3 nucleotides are TGTGCCAGCAGCGTAGGGGGTAGCCAAGAGACCCAGTTCTTC. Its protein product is CASSVGGSQETQFF.

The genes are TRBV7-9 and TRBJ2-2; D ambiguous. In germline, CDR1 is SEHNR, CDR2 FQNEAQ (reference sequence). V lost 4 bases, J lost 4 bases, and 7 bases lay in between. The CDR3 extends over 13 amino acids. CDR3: CASSSWGTGELFF. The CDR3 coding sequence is TGTGCCAGCAGCTCTTGGGGCACCGGGGAGCTGTTTTTT.

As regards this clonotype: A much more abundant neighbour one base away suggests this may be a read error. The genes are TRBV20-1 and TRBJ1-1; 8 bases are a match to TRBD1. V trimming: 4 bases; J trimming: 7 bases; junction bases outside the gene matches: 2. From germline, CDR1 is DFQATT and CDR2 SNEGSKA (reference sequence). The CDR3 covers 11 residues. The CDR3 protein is CSATGGIEAFF. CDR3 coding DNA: TGCAGTGCTACAGGGGGCATTGAAGCTTTCTTT.

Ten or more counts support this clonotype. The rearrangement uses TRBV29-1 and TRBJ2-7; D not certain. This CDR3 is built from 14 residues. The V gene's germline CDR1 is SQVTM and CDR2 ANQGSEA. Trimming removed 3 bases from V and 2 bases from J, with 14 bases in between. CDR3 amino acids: CSVDQRRDAYEQYF. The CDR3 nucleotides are TGCAGCGTTGACCAACGAAGAGACGCCTACGAGCAGTACTTC.